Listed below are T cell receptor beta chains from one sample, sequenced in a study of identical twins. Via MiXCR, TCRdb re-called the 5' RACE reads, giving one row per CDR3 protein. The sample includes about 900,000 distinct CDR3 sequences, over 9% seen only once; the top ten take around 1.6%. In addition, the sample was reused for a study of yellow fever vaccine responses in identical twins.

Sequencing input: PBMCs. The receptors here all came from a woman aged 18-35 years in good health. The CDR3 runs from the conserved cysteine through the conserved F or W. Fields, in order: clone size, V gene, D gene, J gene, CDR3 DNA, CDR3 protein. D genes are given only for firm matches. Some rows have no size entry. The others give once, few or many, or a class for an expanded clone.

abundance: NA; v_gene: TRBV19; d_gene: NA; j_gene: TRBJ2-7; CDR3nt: TGTGCCAGTAGTATGGTCAATATGGCCTACGAGCAGTACTTC; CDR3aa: CASSMVNMAYEQYF
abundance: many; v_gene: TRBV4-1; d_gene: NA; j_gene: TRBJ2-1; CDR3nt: TGCGCCAGCAGCCAAGATCGAGGGGTGGTTGGTGAGCAGTTCTTC; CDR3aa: CASSQDRGVVGEQFF
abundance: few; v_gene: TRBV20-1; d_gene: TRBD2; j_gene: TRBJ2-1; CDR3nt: TGCAGTGCTAGAGTTCTAGCGGGAAAGGATGAGCAGTTCTTC; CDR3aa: CSARVLAGKDEQFF
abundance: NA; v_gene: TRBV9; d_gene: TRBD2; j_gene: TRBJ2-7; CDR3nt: TGTGCCAGCAGCGTAGACCCGGGAGGGCCCTACGAGCAGTACTTC; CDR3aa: CASSVDPGGPYEQYF
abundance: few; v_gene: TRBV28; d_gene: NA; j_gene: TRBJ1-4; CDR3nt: TGTGCCAGCAGTTTATACAGGCTAGCGTTCGATGAAAAACTGTTTTTT; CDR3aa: CASSLYRLAFDEKLFF
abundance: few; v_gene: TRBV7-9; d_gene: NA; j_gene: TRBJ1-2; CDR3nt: TGTGCCAGCAGCCGCCCCGGGGCAGCCTATGGCTACACCTTC; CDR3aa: CASSRPGAAYGYTF
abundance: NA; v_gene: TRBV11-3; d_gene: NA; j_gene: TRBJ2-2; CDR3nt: TGTGCCAGCAGCTTAATCCTCGGTGGGACCGGGGAGCTGTTTTTT; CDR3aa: CASSLILGGTGELFF
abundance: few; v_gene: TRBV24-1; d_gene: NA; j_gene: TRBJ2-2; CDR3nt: TGTGCCACCAGTGATTTAGACCGGAATTCCGGGGAGCTGTTTTTT; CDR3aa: CATSDLDRNSGELFF
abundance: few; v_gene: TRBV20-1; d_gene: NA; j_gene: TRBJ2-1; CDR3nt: TGCAGTGCACAAACCGGGAGTATTGGCAACAATGAGCAGTTCTTC; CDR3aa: CSAQTGSIGNNEQFF
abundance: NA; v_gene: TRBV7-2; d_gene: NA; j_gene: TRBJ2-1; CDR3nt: TGTGCCAGCAGCCCTTCGAGACTCCTCAATGAGCAGTTCTTC; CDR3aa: CASSPSRLLNEQFF
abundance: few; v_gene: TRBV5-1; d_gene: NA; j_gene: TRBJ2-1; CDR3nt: TGCGCCAGCAGCCCGGGACCCAACGCGATCAATGAGCAGTTCTTC; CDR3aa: CASSPGPNAINEQFF
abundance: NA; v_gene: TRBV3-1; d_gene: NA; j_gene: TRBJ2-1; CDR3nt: TGTGCCAGCAGCCAAGACTCGGGGCTAATGGATGAGCAGTTCTTC; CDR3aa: CASSQDSGLMDEQFF
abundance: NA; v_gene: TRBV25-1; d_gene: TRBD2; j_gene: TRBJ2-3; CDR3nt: TGTGCCAGCAGTGATGTGCGAGCGGGGATCACAGATACGCAGTATTTT; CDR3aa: CASSDVRAGITDTQYF
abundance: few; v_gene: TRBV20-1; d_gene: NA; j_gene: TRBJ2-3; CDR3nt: TGCAGTGCTAGAGACGTCCGAGCCACTAGCACAGATACGCAGTATTTT; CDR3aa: CSARDVRATSTDTQYF
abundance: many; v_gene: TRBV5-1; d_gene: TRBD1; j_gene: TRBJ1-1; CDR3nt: TGCGCCAGCAGCCTCGCCGGTAACAGGGGGGGCACTGAAGCTTTCTTT; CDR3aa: CASSLAGNRGGTEAFF
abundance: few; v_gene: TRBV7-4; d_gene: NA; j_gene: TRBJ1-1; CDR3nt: TGTGCCAGCAGCTACAGGGTTCGGGGTGAAGCTTTCTTT; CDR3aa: CASSYRVRGEAFF
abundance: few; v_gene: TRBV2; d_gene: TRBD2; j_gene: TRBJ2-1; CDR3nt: TGTGCCAGCAGAACCGGACTAGCGGGGGGGTACAATGAGCAGTTCTTC; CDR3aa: CASRTGLAGGYNEQFF
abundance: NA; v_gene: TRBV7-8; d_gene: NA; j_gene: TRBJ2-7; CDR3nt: TGTGCCAGCAGCTTAGTACAGGGACTTCGAAGGGAGCAGTACTTC; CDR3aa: CASSLVQGLRREQYF
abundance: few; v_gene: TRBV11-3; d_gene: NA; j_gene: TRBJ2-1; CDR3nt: TGTGCCAGCAGCTCACGAGGACAATACAATGAGCAGTTCTTC; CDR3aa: CASSSRGQYNEQFF
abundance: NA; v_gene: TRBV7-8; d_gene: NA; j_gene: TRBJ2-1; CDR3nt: TGTGCCAGCAGCCCTAGGGTGGGGGGTTCCTACAATGAGCAGTTCTTC; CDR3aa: CASSPRVGGSYNEQFF
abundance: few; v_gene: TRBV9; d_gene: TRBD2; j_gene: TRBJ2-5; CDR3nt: TGTGCCAGCAGCGCCGCTGCGGGAGTGGGGGAGACCCAGTACTTC; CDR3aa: CASSAAAGVGETQYF
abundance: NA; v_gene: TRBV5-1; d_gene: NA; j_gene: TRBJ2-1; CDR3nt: TGCGCCAGCAGCCTCAGGCCCGATGGGGGCTACAATGAGCAGTTCTTC; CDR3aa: CASSLRPDGGYNEQFF
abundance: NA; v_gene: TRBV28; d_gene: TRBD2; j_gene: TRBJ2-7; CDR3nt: TGTGCCAGCAGTACCATACTAGCGGGACAAAGACGTGGCTCCTACGAGCAGTACTTC; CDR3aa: CASSTILAGQRRGSYEQYF
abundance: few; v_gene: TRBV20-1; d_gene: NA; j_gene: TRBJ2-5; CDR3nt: TGCAGTGCAGCAGCAGGAGAGACCCAGTACTTC; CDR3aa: CSAAAGETQYF
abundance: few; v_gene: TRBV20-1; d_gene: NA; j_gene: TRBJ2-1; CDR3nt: TGCAGTGCGCTAGACGGCGGGAAGAACAATGAGCAGTTCTTC; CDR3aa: CSALDGGKNNEQFF
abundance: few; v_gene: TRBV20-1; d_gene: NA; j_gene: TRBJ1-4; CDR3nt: TGCAGTGCTAGGGGGGGTGAAAAACTGTTTTTT; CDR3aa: CSARGGEKLFF
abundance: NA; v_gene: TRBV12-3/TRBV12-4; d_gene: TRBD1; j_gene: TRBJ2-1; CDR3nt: TGTGCCAGCAGACCTGGACAGGGGAGTGAGCAGTTCTTC; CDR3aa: CASRPGQGSEQFF
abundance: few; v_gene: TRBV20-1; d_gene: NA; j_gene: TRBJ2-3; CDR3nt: TGCAGTGCTAGCCCCGGGACTCCGAATACGCAGTATTTT; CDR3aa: CSASPGTPNTQYF
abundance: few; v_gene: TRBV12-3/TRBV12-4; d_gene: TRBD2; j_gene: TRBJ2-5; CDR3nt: TGTGCCAGCAGTTCAAGACTAGCGGGAGTTTTGAAGACCCAGTACTTC; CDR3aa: CASSSRLAGVLKTQYF
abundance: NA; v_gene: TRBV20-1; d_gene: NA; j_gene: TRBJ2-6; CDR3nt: TGCAGTGCTAGAGATCCCGGGAGTACGGGGGCCAACGTCCTGACTTTC; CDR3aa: CSARDPGSTGANVLTF
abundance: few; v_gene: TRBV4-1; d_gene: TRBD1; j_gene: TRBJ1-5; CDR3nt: TGCGCCAGCAGCCGCCATACGGGACAGAATAGCAATCAGCCCCAGCATTTT; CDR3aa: CASSRHTGQNSNQPQHF
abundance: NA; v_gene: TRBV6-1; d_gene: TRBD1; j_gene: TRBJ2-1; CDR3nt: TGTGCCAGCAGTCCGCCGACAGGGTTCAATGAGCAGTTCTTC; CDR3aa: CASSPPTGFNEQFF
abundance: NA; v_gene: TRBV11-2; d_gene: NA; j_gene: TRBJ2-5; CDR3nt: TGTGCCAGCGGCGCCCGGGTCCACGAAGAGACCCAGTACTTC; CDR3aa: CASGARVHEETQYF
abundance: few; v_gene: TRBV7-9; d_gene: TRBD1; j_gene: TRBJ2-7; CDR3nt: TGTGCCACCGAGACAGGGAGCTACGAGCAGTACTTC; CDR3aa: CATETGSYEQYF
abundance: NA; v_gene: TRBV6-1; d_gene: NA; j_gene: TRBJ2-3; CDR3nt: TGTGCCAGCAGTGCCGAGTTGGATACGCAGTATTTT; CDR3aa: CASSAELDTQYF
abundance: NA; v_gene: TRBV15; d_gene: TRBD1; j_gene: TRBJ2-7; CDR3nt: TGTGCCACCAGCAGGCAGGGACAGGGAGTCTACGAGCAGTACTTC; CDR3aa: CATSRQGQGVYEQYF
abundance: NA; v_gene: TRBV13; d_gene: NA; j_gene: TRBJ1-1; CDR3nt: TGTGCCAGCGCGATTGGGGGGGACACTGAAGCTTTCTTT; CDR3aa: CASAIGGDTEAFF
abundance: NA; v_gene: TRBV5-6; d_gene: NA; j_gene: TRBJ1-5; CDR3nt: TGTGCCAGCAGCTTGGGTATCGACGAAGGTAGCAATCAGCCCCAGCATTTT; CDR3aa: CASSLGIDEGSNQPQHF
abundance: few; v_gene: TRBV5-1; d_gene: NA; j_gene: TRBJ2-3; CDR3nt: TGCGCCAGCAGCTTTGTAGAGGTGGTGTTGACTGGTGAGGATACGCAGTATTTT; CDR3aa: CASSFVEVVLTGEDTQYF
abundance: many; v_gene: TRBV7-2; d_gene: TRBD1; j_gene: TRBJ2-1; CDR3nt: TGTGCCAGCAGCCCGTCGGGACAGGACTACAATGAGCAGTTCTTC; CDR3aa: CASSPSGQDYNEQFF
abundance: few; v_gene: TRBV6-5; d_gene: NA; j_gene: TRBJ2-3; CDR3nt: TGTGCCAGCAGTTACACCCGGACAGCGGGGGATACGCAGTATTTT; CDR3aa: CASSYTRTAGDTQYF
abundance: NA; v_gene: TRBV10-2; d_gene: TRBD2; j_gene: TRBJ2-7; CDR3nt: TGCGCCAGCACCGGGTTAGCGGGAACGGTGGAGCAGTACTTC; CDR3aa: CASTGLAGTVEQYF
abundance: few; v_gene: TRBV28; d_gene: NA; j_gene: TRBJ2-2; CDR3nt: TGTGCCAGCAGAGCGCGGTGGAACACCGGGGAGCTGTTTTTT; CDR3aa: CASRARWNTGELFF
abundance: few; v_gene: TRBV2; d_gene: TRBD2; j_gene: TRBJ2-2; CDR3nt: TGTGCCAGCATTCTTCTAGCGGGAACCGGGGAGCTGTTTTTT; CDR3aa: CASILLAGTGELFF
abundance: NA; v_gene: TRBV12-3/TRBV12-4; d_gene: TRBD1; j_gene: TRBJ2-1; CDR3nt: TGTGCCAGCAGTGCCGGGACAGGCTACAATGAGCAGTTCTTC; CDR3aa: CASSAGTGYNEQFF
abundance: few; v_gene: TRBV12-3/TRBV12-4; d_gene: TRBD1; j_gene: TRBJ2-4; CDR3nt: TGTGCCAGCAGTTTCGGACAGGAAAACATTCAGTACTTC; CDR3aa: CASSFGQENIQYF
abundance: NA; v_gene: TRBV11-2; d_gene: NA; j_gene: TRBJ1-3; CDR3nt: TGTGCCAGCAGCTTAGATTCGTATCGGGGAAACACCATATATTTT; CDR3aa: CASSLDSYRGNTIYF
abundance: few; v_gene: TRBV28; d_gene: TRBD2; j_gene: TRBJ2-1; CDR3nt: TGTGCCAGCAGTACGACTAGCGGGGGGGGCTACAATGAGCAGTTCTTC; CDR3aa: CASSTTSGGGYNEQFF
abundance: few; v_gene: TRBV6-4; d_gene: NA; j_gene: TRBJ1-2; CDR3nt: TGTGCCAGCAGTCCCTCGGGAGAAGGAGGCTACACCTTC; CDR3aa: CASSPSGEGGYTF
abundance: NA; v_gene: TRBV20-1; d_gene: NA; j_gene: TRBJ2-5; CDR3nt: TGCAGTGCTAGCAGGGAAGAGACCCAGTACTTC; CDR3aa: CSASREETQYF
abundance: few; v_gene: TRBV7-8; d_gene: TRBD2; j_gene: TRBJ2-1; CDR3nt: TGTGCCAGCAGCTTACCGGGCGGGGGGCGCAATGAGCAGTTCTTC; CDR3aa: CASSLPGGGRNEQFF
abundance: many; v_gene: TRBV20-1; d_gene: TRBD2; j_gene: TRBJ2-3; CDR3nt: TGCAGTGCTCAAACGACACTAGCGGGGGCAAGAGATACGCAGTATTTT; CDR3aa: CSAQTTLAGARDTQYF
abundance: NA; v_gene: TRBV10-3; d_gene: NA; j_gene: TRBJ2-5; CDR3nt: TGTGCCATCAGTCGAGGGAACCAAGAGACCCAGTACTTC; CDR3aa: CAISRGNQETQYF
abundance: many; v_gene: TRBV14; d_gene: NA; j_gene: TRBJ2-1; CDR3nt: TGTGCCAGCAGCCAAAGTATCCAGTACAATGAGCAGTTCTTC; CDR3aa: CASSQSIQYNEQFF
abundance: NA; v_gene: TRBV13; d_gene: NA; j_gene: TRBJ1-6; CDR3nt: TGTGCCAGCAGCTTGAGGGACCAGTACCGCAATTCACCCCTCCACTTT; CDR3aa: CASSLRDQYRNSPLHF